The 25 T cell receptor beta chains reported below all come from one sample, sequenced in a study of T-cell memory formation after mild COVID-19. Via MiXCR, TCRdb re-called the 5' RACE reads, giving one row per CDR3 protein. This table holds roughly 170,000 distinct CDR3 sequences, about a fifth found once. Sequenced: PBMCs or a T cell subset sorted from them (not recorded which). The origin of the receptors is a man between 18 and 35 years old who had mild COVID-19 (a few samples of this study predate the infection). Cell type and time point are not known.

The rearrangement joins TRBV20-1 to TRBJ1-2, with D perhaps matching TRBD1 (6 bases). This CDR3 comprises 12 residues. The germline gives CDR1 DFQATT, CDR2 SNEGSKA (reference sequence). This CDR3 reads CSLQGENYGYTF. CDR3 nucleotides: TGCAGCCTACAGGGAGAAAACTATGGCTACACCTTC.

This clonotype was detected only a few times. This rearrangement joins TRBV9 to TRBJ1-4, with D possibly being TRBD1 (6 bases). The germline CDR1 and CDR2 sequences are SGDLS and YYNGEE. Trimming left V 2 bases short and J 2 bases short, with 13 bases between. This CDR3 has 16 amino acids. The CDR3 region is CASSVGGPLTNEKLFF. CDR3 coding DNA: TGTGCCAGCAGCGTGGGGGGGCCCCTCACTAATGAAAAACTGTTTTTT.

This clonotype has just one count. It may be a read error: a sequence one base away is much more abundant. The CDR3 nucleotides read TGTGCCAGCAGCTTCGACAGGGTGAACACTGAAGCTTTCTTT. Protein product: CASSFDRVNTEAFF. This sequence joins TRBV7-9 and TRBJ1-1, with TRBD1 identical over 7 bases. V shed 3 bases, J shed 0 bases, and the junction held 1 base outside the gene matches. This CDR3 is built from 14 residues. Germline V gene data show CDR1 as SEHNR and CDR2 as FQNEAQ (reference sequence).

In its sample, this clonotype was seen a few times. The junction does not match germline at one end; this may be a read error. The chain couples TRBV11-2 to TRBJ2-1, with 8 bases lining up with TRBD2. This CDR3 is built from 14 residues. The germline V gene encodes CDR1 SGHAT and CDR2 FQNNGV. The CDR3 DNA reads TGTGCCAGCAGCTTAGAGCCTAGCGGGTACCGACGACTCTTC. This encodes CASSLEPSGYRRLF.

This clonotype was seen a handful of times. The chain has TRBV6-2 or TRBV6-3 and TRBJ2-5; tentative D call: TRBD1 (5 bases). V lost 8 bases, J lost 1 base, and 23 bases lay in between. Per germline, CDR1 MNHEY and CDR2 SVGEGT. The length of the CDR3 is 17 residues. This CDR3 is CASGSGKGPRGQETQYF. Written as DNA, the CDR3 is TGTGCCAGCGGTTCGGGCAAGGGGCCAAGGGGCCAAGAGACCCAGTACTTC.

Points on this clonotype: A read error may explain this, as a much larger clone is one base away. This chain links TRBV6-4 with TRBJ1-5; D is unclear. With 2 bases removed from V and 3 bases from J, the gap between germline ends came to 2 bases. The germline gives CDR1 MRHNA, CDR2 SNTAGT. This CDR3 region has 12 residues. The CDR3 is CASSDNNQPQHF. The CDR3 DNA sequence: TGTGCCAGCAGTGACAACAATCAGCCCCAGCATTTT.

V usage is TRBV9 and J usage is TRBJ2-1, with TRBD1 matching 8 bases. The CDR3 consists of 15 residues. The J segment lost 8 bases and the V segment lost 3 bases, leaving 10 bases of the junction unmatched. Germline V lookup: CDR1 SGDLS, CDR2 YYNGEE. The CDR3 here is CASSAQTGAIDEQFF. The CDR3 DNA follows: TGTGCCAGCAGCGCCCAGACAGGGGCCATCGATGAGCAGTTCTTC.

This clonotype showed up many times. The chain has TRBV20-1 and TRBJ2-3; 12 bases map to TRBD2. Germline loops: CDR1 DFQATT, CDR2 SNEGSKA (reference sequence). With V trimmed by 6 bases and J by 4 bases, 14 bases remained unmatched. This CDR3 has 17 amino acids. The CDR3 bases are TGCAGTGCCGAAGTACCCCTAGCGGGGGGGCCCGCAGATACGCAGTATTTT. Residues: CSAEVPLAGGPADTQYF.

This clonotype was observed a handful of times. The chain has TRBV11-2 and TRBJ1-2; a weak D match, TRBD1 (6 bases). Trimming pared 5 bases from V and 1 base from J, leaving 11 bases between. CDR3 length: 14 amino acids. Germline assignment: CDR1 SGHAT and CDR2 FQNNGV. Written as DNA, the CDR3 is TGTGCCAGCAGCCCCCGACAGGTTAACTATGGCTACACCTTC. Encoded protein: CASSPRQVNYGYTF.

This clonotype was counted a few times. This rearrangement joins TRBV4-2 to TRBJ1-3; D is unresolved. This CDR3 is 13 amino acids long. CDR1 is LGHNA and CDR2 is YNFKEQ in the germline V gene. V was cut by 1 base and J by 4 bases, with 5 bases left in between. In nucleotides, the CDR3 is TGTGCCAGCAGCCAAGGACGGGGAAACACCATATATTTT. Residues: CASSQGRGNTIYF.

This clonotype was found a few times. This chain uses TRBV6-6 with TRBJ1-1; D not resolved. V lost 5 bases, J lost 5 bases, and 21 bases lay in between. The CDR3 totals 16 residues. The germline CDR1 and CDR2 sequences are MNHNY and SVGAGI (reference sequence). The CDR3 DNA reads as TGTGCCAGCAGTCCACCGGGCCCCACCCTGAGGACTGAAGCTTTCTTT. Translation: CASSPPGPTLRTEAFF.

This clonotype was observed a handful of times. V and J are TRBV10-1 and TRBJ2-2, with 10 bases that match TRBD1. Germline V CDR1 and CDR2: WNHNN, SYGVQD (reference sequence). The trim removed 10 bases at V and 5 bases at J, leaving 7 bases unmatched. The CDR3 contains 14 residues. The CDR3 is CATRQGARTGELFF. CDR3 sequence (DNA): TGCGCCACCCGACAGGGGGCTCGGACCGGGGAGCTGTTTTTT.

This clonotype was recorded many times. V is TRBV24-1 and J is TRBJ2-1; 7 bases align to TRBD2. Looked up from germline, CDR1 is KGHDR and CDR2 is SFDVKD. V dropped 6 bases and J dropped 5; count of bases not matched to a gene: 9. The CDR3 loop spans 15 amino acids. This CDR3 is CATSNPSGDNNEQFF. DNA of the CDR3: TGTGCCACCAGTAATCCCAGCGGGGATAACAATGAGCAGTTCTTC.

The chain couples TRBV5-1 to TRBJ2-5; D may be TRBD1 (6 bases). Deletions cut 3 bases from V and 5 bases from J, with 11 bases between. This CDR3 contains 13 residues. Germline lookup yields CDR1 SGHRS and CDR2 YFSETQ. The CDR3 loop reads CASSSTGSETQYF. In DNA, the CDR3 is TGCGCCAGCAGCTCTACAGGGTCGGAGACCCAGTACTTC.

This clonotype was seen a few times. The V and J genes are TRBV20-1 and TRBJ1-4, with D maybe TRBD1 (5 bases). This CDR3 is built from 14 residues. From germline, CDR1 is DFQATT and CDR2 SNEGSKA (reference sequence). V was pared by 6 bases and J by 0 bases, with 11 bases between. CDR3 in DNA: TGCAGTGCCCGGGGCGGTGCAACTAATGAAAAACTGTTTTTT. Residues: CSARGGATNEKLFF.

In its sample, this clonotype was seen a few times. The chain combines TRBV7-3 with TRBJ1-1, with D maybe TRBD1 (5 bases). The CDR3 extends over 14 amino acids. Germline values: CDR1 SGHTA, CDR2 FQGTGA. V lost 5 bases and J 6 bases, leaving 16 bases between the germline ends. The CDR3 region is CASSRTGGKAEAFF. The DNA of the CDR3 is TGTGCCAGCAGCCGTACCGGGGGAAAAGCTGAAGCTTTCTTT.

This clonotype showed up just a few times. This sequence joins TRBV4-2 and TRBJ1-1, with 7 positions matching TRBD1. The CDR3 contains 16 residues. Losses at the gene ends were 0 bases for V and 1 base for J; bases not matched to a gene: 5. The germline CDR1 and CDR2 sequences are LGHNA and YNFKEQ. In DNA form, the CDR3 reads TGTGCCAGCAGCCAAGAGCGGGCAGGGGGGAACACTGAAGCTTTCTTT. Encoded protein: CASSQERAGGNTEAFF.

The V and J genes are TRBV11-2 and TRBJ2-5; a weak D match, TRBD2 (6 bases). The V and J ends lost 1 base and 5 bases respectively, with 17 bases between them. Germline lookup yields CDR1 SGHAT and CDR2 FQNNGV. This CDR3 contains 16 residues. CDR3 DNA: TGTGCCAGCAGCTTAGGGGTTACGCCGGCGGGGGAGACCCAGTACTTC. It specifies CASSLGVTPAGETQYF. The full variable domain, completed using reference TRBV11-2 and TRBJ2-5, is EAGVAQSPRYKIIEKRQSVAFWCNPISGHATLYWYQQILGQGPKLLIQFQNNGVVDDSQLPKDRFSAERLKGVDSTLKIQPAKLEDSAVYLCASSLGVTPAGETQYFGPGTRLLVL.

This clonotype was seen only a few times. The CDR3 protein is CASSLVASLNTEAFF. CDR3 DNA: TGTGCCAGCAGCTTAGTGGCCAGCCTGAACACTGAAGCTTTCTTT. The V gene is TRBV7-2, the J gene TRBJ1-1; D unresolved. CDR3 size: 15 residues. V was shortened by 1 base and J by 0 bases, with 9 bases between the two germline ends. Germline V CDR1 and CDR2: SGHTA, FQGNSA.

The table lists this clonotype with a few counts. The chain couples TRBV28 to TRBJ2-3; 14 bases fit TRBD2. Losses at the gene ends were 5 bases for V and 4 bases for J; bases not matched to a gene: 8. The CDR3 contains 17 residues. Germline V lookup: CDR1 MDHEN, CDR2 SYDVKM. CDR3 nucleotides: TGTGCCAGCAGTCCCCTCGGACTAGCGGGGGGCCCAGATACGCAGTATTTT. Translation: CASSPLGLAGGPDTQYF.

This clonotype was seen more than once but under ten times. V is TRBV6-5 and J is TRBJ1-1, with unresolved D. V lost 8 bases, J lost 1 base, and 11 bases lay in between. The CDR3 length is 13 residues. CDR1 is MNHEY, CDR2 SVGAGI, per germline. This CDR3 is CASGKGWNTEAFF. In DNA form, the CDR3 reads TGTGCCAGCGGGAAGGGATGGAACACTGAAGCTTTCTTT.

The CDR3 region is CATSRPPTAPNQPQHF. The CDR3 DNA follows: TGTGCCACCAGCAGACCCCCAACGGCGCCGAATCAGCCCCAGCATTTT. The V call is TRBV15, the J call TRBJ1-5; D is uncertain. Germline V lookup: CDR1 LNHNV, CDR2 YYDKDF (reference sequence). Trimming took 2 bases from V and 4 from J, leaving 15 bases between them. The CDR3 covers 16 residues. The full variable domain, rest sourced from reference TRBV15 and TRBJ1-5, is DAMVIQNPRYQVTQFGKPVTLSCSQTLNHNVMYWYQQKSSQAPKLLFHYYDKDFNNEADTPDNFQSRRPNTSFCFLDIRSPGLGDTAMYLCATSRPPTAPNQPQHFGDGTRLSIL.

The chain joins TRBV6-5 to TRBJ1-1; tentative D call: TRBD1 (6 bases). The germline V gene encodes CDR1 MNHEY and CDR2 SVGAGI. CDR3 length: 14 residues. Trimming shortened V by 8 bases and J by 8 bases, and 21 bases separated the two germline ends. In nucleotides, the CDR3 is TGTGCCAGCGCCCCGAACAGGGTCGGGGTAGAAGCTTTCTTT. This gives the protein CASAPNRVGVEAFF.

This clonotype was counted a few times. The chain employs TRBV20-1 and TRBJ2-1; D possibly uses TRBD1 or TRBD2 (7 bases each). The CDR3 contains 14 residues. The V end was cut by 2 bases, the J end by 5 bases, with 13 bases between. Germline-derived CDR1 and CDR2 are DFQATT and SNEGSKA (reference sequence). CDR3 sequence: CSARSGTANNEQFF. CDR3 DNA: TGCAGTGCTAGAAGCGGGACAGCGAACAATGAGCAGTTCTTC.

The genes are TRBV7-2 and TRBJ2-6; 11 bases line up with TRBD1. The CDR3 sequence is 18 residues long. Germline lookup yields CDR1 SGHTA and CDR2 FQGNSA. V lost 0 bases, J lost 3 bases, and 4 bases stayed unmatched. CDR3 residues: CASSLAGTGGGGANVLTF. The CDR3 DNA reads TGTGCCAGCAGCTTAGCCGGGACAGGGGGAGGTGGGGCCAACGTCCTGACTTTC.